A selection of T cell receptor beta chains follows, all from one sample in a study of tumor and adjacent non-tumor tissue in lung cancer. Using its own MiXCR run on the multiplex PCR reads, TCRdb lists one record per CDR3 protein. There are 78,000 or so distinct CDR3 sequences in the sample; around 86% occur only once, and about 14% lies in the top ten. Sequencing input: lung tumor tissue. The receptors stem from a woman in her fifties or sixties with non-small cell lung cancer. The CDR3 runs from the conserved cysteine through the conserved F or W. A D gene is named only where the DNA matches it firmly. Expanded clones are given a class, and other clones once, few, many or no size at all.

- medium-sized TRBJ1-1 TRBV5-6 CASSLSLSRREAFF TGTGCCAGCAGCTTGTCGTTGTCCAGGCGGGAAGCTTTCTTT
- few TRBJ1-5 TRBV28 CASSFFRGDREPQHF TGCGCCAGCAGTTTTTTCAGAGGGGACCGTGAGCCCCAGCATTTT
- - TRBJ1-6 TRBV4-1 CAISQGRLQNLPLHF TGCGCCATCAGCCAGGGACGCTTGCAGAATTTACCCCTCCACTTT
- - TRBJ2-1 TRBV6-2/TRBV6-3 CASSISGDFNNEQLF TGTGCCAGCAGTATTTCGGGGGACTTCAACAATGAGCAGTTATTC
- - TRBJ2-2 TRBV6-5 CASRTRLGTQNTGELFF TGTGCTAGCAGAACAAGACTGGGGACACAAAACACCGGGGAGTTGTTTTTT
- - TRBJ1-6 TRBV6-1 CANSDWQGHSPLHF TGTGCAAACAGTGATTGGCAGGGCCATTCACCCCTCCACTTT
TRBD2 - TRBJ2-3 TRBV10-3 CTISETSGIQADTQYF TGTACCATCAGTGAGACTAGCGGGATTCAGGCAGATACGCAGTATTTT
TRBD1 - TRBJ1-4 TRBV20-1 CSAGQGDFTLFF TGCAGTGCTGGGCAGGGGGACTTTACCCTGTTTTTT
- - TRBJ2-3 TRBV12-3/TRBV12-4 CVSSFPTLRGRLGDTQYF TGTGTCAGCAGTTTCCCCACCCTTAGAGGGAGGCTGGGAGATACGCAGTATTTT
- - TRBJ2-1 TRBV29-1 CSIETTTTNEHFF TGCAGCATTGAGACTACGACTACCAATGAGCATTTCTTC
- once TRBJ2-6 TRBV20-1 CTDPSIGSSGANVLTF TGCACTGATCCCTCGATAGGGAGCTCTGGGGCCAACGTCCTGACGTTC
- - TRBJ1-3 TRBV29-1 CSVDSGNGSGNIIYF TGCAGCGTTGACTCGGGCAACGGTTCTGGAAACATCATATATTTT
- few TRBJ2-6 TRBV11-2 CASNLDRDSSGANVLTF TGTGCTAGCAACTTAGATCGGGACTCCTCTGGGGCCAACGTCCTGACTTTC
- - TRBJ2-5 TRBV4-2 CTSSQDSQGGTQYF TGTACCAGCAGCCAAGATAGTCAGGGAGGGACCCAGTACTTC
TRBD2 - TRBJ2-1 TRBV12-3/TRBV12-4 CVSTPGGVERGGCNEQFF TGTGTCAGCACCCCCGGGGGGGTTGAGCGGGGGGGGTGCAATGAGCAGTTCTTC
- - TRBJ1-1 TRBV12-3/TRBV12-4 CASSGGLLQNTEAFF TGTGCCAGCAGCGGGGGGTTACTGCAGAACACTGAAGCTTTCTTT
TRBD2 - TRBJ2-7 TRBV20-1 CSARKGGTSGNERYF TGCAGTGCTAGGAAGGGGGGGACTAGCGGGAATGAGCGGTACTTC
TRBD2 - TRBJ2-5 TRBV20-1 CSTRNYLQGLAGETQYF TGCAGTACTAGAAACTATCTCCAGGGACTAGCGGGAGAGACCCAGTACTTT
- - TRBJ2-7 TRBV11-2 CASSLSPGPSNEQYF TGTGCCAGTAGCTTATCTCCGGGTCCCTCCAACGAGCAGTACTTC
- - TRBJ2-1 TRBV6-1 CASSDPGLYKTSSYNEQCF TGTGCCAGCAGTGACCCAGGACTCTATAAGACAAGCTCCTACAATGAGCAGTGCTTC
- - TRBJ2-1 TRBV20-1 CCDPIHLANWENEQFF TGCTGTGATCCCATCCACTTGGCGAACTGGGAGAATGAGCAATTCTTC
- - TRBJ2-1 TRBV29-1 CSVGVGSWRFF -
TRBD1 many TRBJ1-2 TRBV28 CASSSGTGLILGYTF TGTGCCAGCAGTTCCGGGACAGGGTTGATTCTGGGCTACACCTTC
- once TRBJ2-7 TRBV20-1 CSADTLRGAYKQYF TGCAGCGCGGATACTCTACGTGGGGCCTACAAGCAGTACTTC